The 17 T cell receptor beta chains reported below all come from one sample, sequenced in a study of blood T cell repertoires in COVID-19. The repertoire was sequenced with immunoSEQ multiplex PCR; TCRdb's copy has only in-frame clones and lacks some. The top ten clones hold about 2.3% of a sample with about 210,000 clones, 88% of them seen once. The specimen was PBMCs or T cells enriched from blood (not recorded which). The receptors come from a woman in her 40s with acute COVID-19.

This clone appeared a single time. The V and J genes are TRBV11-2 and TRBJ2-3, with 9 bases fitting TRBD2. Germline V gene lookup returns CDR1 SGHAT and CDR2 FQNNGV. J was trimmed by 2 bases and V by 1 base; bases with no gene match: 7. The CDR3 runs to 17 residues. In DNA form, the CDR3 reads TGTGCCAGCAGCTTAGTCATTAGCGGGGGTAACACAGATACGCAGTATTTT. It encodes CASSLVISGGNTDTQYF.

This clone has only one observation. The chain recombines TRBV30 with TRBJ2-3, with 12 positions matching TRBD2. The ends lost 1 base at V and 4 bases at J; junction bases unmatched: 12. This CDR3 contains 18 residues. Germline loops: CDR1 GTSNPN, CDR2 SVGIG (reference sequence). The CDR3 spells CAWSGFALAGGPADTQYF. The CDR3 nucleotides are TGTGCCTGGAGTGGGTTCGCGCTAGCGGGGGGGCCGGCAGATACGCAGTATTTT.

The CDR3 DNA sequence: TGTGCCAGCAGCGTAGGCGGGGTTGGCTATGGCTACACCTTC. Translation: CASSVGGVGYGYTF. The rearrangement joins TRBV9 to TRBJ1-2; D remains ambiguous. Trimming pared 0 bases from V and 4 bases from J, leaving 10 bases between. This CDR3 has 14 residues. CDR1 is SGDLS and CDR2 is YYNGEE in the germline V gene.

V and J are TRBV18 and TRBJ1-5, with D possibly TRBD1 on 6 matching bases. The germline CDR1 and CDR2 sequences are KGHSH and LQKENI. Trimming pared 6 bases from V and 1 base from J, leaving 7 bases between. CDR3 size: 13 residues. The DNA of the CDR3 is TGTGCCAGCTCCCAGGGGAGCAATCAGCCCCAGCATTTT. It yields the protein CASSQGSNQPQHF.

This chain uses TRBV27 with TRBJ1-6; D not resolved. V was clipped by 6 bases and J by 7 bases, with 10 bases between them. Germline values: CDR1 MNHEY, CDR2 SMNVEV (reference sequence). The CDR3 runs 13 residues. The CDR3 protein is CASSSLSNSPLHF. Written as DNA, the CDR3 is TGTGCCAGCAGCTCCCTATCCAATTCACCCCTCCACTTT.

This clone has only one observation. This rearrangement joins TRBV2 to TRBJ1-2; TRBD1 might be the D (6 bases). This CDR3 region has 12 residues. Germline lookup yields CDR1 SNHLY and CDR2 FYNNEI. V lost 4 bases and J 10 bases, leaving 13 bases between the germline ends. The CDR3 region has the DNA TGTGCCAGCAGTGGCAGGGGTACTTCCTACACCTTC. Translation gives CASSGRGTSYTF.

The V and J genes are TRBV19 and TRBJ2-1; 9 bases are shared with TRBD2. CDR1 is LNHDA and CDR2 is SQIVND in the germline V gene (reference sequence). V dropped 7 bases and J dropped 8; count of bases not matched to a gene: 15. The CDR3 consists of 16 residues. The CDR3 bases are TGTGCCAGTATCAGTGGGCGGCGGGAGGGCCCGGATGAGCAGTTCTTC. Protein product: CASISGRREGPDEQFF.

The V gene is TRBV13, the J gene TRBJ1-2, with a tentative D call TRBD1 (5 bases). V lost 1 base to trimming and J lost 2 bases, with 5 bases between them. The CDR3 is 13 amino acids. CDR1 and CDR2 (germline): PRHDT, FYEKMQ (reference sequence). This chain's CDR3 is CASSLEGNYGYTF. The CDR3 DNA sequence: TGTGCCAGCAGCTTAGAGGGGAACTATGGCTACACCTTC.

The rearrangement uses TRBV29-1 and TRBJ2-1; D might be TRBD2 (5 bases). The V gene lost 7 bases and the J gene lost 9 bases, with 19 bases spanning the gap. The CDR3 spans 13 residues. Germline V gene lookup returns CDR1 SQVTM and CDR2 ANQGSEA. The CDR3 bases are TGCAGCGAGCGTGCGGGCGCGGCGAGTGAGCAGTTCTTC. Encoded protein: CSERAGAASEQFF.

This clone was seen only once. The genes are TRBV2 and TRBJ1-3, with 8 bases matching TRBD1. The CDR3 extends over 16 amino acids. CDR1 and CDR2 (germline): SNHLY, FYNNEI. The V segment lost 8 bases and the J segment 2 bases; nucleotides outside the gene matches: 11. The chain's CDR3 is CASRGPETGAGNTIYF. The CDR3, as DNA: TGTGCCAGCCGCGGCCCCGAGACAGGGGCTGGAAACACCATATATTTT.

This chain's CDR3 is CASSQVQNTGELFF. CDR3 in DNA: TGTGCCAGCAGCCAAGTACAGAACACCGGGGAGCTGTTTTTT. V is TRBV4-2 and J is TRBJ2-2, with no clear D. Germline CDR1 LGHNA, CDR2 YNFKEQ. This CDR3 has 14 amino acids. V was cut by 1 base and J by 1 base, with 4 bases left in between.

V usage is TRBV18 and J usage is TRBJ2-7, with 11 bases that match TRBD2. The CDR3 length is 15 residues. V was pared by 4 bases and J by 1 base, with 3 bases of the junction left unmatched. The V gene's germline CDR1 is KGHSH and CDR2 LQKENI. CDR3 in DNA: TGTGCCAGCTCACTAACTAGCGGGGGTTCCTACGAGCAGTACTTC. This translates into CASSLTSGGSYEQYF.

V usage is TRBV5-5 and J usage is TRBJ1-1, with 9 bases lining up with TRBD1. V shed 0 bases and J 2 bases; nucleotides not matched to a gene: 8. In germline, CDR1 is SGHKS, CDR2 YYEKEE (reference sequence). The CDR3 extends over 17 amino acids. CDR3 residues: CASSLGTGTGINTEAFF. CDR3 bases: TGTGCCAGCAGCTTGGGTACCGGGACAGGGATCAACACTGAAGCTTTCTTT.

The chain carries TRBV9 and TRBJ2-1, with 9 bases matching TRBD2. The CDR3 loop spans 15 amino acids. Trimming at V came to 3 bases and at J to 9 bases, leaving 10 bases not matched to a gene. Germline V lookup: CDR1 SGDLS, CDR2 YYNGEE. The CDR3 region is CASSENPSGIFEQFF. DNA of the CDR3: TGTGCCAGCAGCGAGAATCCTAGCGGGATTTTTGAGCAGTTCTTC. The full variable domain, rest sourced from reference TRBV9 and TRBJ2-1, is DSGVTQTPKHLITATGQRVTLRCSPRSGDLSVYWYQQSLDQGLQFLIQYYNGEERAKGNILERFSAQQFPDLHSELNLSSLELGDSALYFCASSENPSGIFEQFFGPGTRLTVL.

The genes are TRBV27 and TRBJ2-1; possible D gene TRBD1, 6 bases. Germline V CDR1 and CDR2: MNHEY, SMNVEV (reference sequence). The CDR3 consists of 14 residues. V lost 5 bases, J lost 6 bases, and 14 bases lay in between. CDR3 sequence reads: CASSSWGLGNEQFF. The CDR3 bases are TGTGCCAGCAGTAGTTGGGGGCTCGGCAATGAGCAGTTCTTC.

The CDR3 protein is CASGLAGVAGELFF. The CDR3, as DNA: TGTGCCAGCGGACTAGCGGGGGTCGCCGGGGAGCTGTTTTTT. The genes are TRBV6-5 and TRBJ2-2, with 13 bases lining up with TRBD2. Germline loops: CDR1 MNHEY, CDR2 SVGAGI. The CDR3 spans 14 residues. J gave up 6 bases and V 8 bases, and 3 bases lay outside the gene matches.

V is TRBV4-3 and J is TRBJ1-4, with D possibly being TRBD1 (6 bases). Germline CDR1 LGHNA, CDR2 YSLEER. The CDR3 is 16 residues long. Trimming cost V 3 bases and J 7 bases, with 18 bases left between them. Here the CDR3 reads CASSQDRGGAPEKLFF. CDR3 DNA: TGCGCCAGCAGCCAGGACCGGGGGGGGGCTCCTGAAAAACTGTTTTTT.